This T cell receptor beta chain was captured in a study of human versus mouse CDR3 diversity and MHC coevolution. The CDR3 has 15 residues. Looked up from germline, CDR1 is SGHAT and CDR2 is FQNNGV. V lost 2 bases and J lost 7, with 15 bases in between. Comment on this clone: Its target is unknown.

Naive CD4 T cells, CD45RO-negative and CD62L-positive, were flow-sorted from PBMCs. This table comes from immunoSEQ multiplex PCR, and its TCRdb copy is limited to in-frame clones, with some not included. The sample holds tens of thousands of clones, 93% seen once. Findings of the study overall: Mice had fewer CDR3 deletions and insertions than humans on average.

The sample taken for sequencing was naive CD4+ T cells from blood. The subset: CD45RO-negative CD62L-positive naive CD4 T cells. The TCR comes from a person aged 25 to 75 in good health. This rearrangement joins TRBV11-2 to TRBJ1-5, with D perhaps matching TRBD1 (5 bases). CDR3 DNA: TGTGCCAGCAGCTTAAGGGCAGCAGGGCGGCAGCCCCAGCATTTT. Amino acid sequence: CASSLRAAGRQPQHF.